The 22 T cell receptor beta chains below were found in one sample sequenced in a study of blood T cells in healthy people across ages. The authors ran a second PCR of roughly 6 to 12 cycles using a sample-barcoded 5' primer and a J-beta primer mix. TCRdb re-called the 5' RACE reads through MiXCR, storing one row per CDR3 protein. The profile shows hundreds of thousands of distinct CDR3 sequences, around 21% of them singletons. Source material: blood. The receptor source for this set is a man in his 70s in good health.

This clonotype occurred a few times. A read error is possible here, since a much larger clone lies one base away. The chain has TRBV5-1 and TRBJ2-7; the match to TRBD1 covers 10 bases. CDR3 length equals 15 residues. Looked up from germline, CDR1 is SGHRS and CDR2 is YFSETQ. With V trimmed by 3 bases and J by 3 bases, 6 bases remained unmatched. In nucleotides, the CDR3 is TGCGCCAGCAGCTATGGACAGGGGGGGGGCTACGAGCAGTACTTC. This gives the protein CASSYGQGGGYEQYF.

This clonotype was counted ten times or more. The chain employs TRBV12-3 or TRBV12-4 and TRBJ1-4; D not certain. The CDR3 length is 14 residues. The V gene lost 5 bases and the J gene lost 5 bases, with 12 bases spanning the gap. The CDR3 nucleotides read TGTGCCAGCAGTGGGAGAAATTTAAATGAAAAACTGTTTTTT. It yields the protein CASSGRNLNEKLFF.

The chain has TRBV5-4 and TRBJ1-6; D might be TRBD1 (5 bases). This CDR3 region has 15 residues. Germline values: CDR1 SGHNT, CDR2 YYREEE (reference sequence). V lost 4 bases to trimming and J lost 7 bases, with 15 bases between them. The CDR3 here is CASSLGMEGNSPLHF. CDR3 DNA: TGTGCCAGCAGCCTGGGAATGGAGGGGAATTCACCCCTCCACTTT.

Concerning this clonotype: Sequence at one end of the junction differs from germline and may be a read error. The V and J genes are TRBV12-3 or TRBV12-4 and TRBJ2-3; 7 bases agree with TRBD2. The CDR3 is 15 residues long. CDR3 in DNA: TGTGTCAGCACCACGGGAGGAAAAAGCACAGATACGGAGTATTTT. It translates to CVSTTGGKSTDTEYF.

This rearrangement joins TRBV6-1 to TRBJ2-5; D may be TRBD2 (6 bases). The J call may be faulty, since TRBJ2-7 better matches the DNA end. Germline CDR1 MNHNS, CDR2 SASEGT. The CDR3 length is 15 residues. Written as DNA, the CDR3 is TGTGCCAGCAGTGACGGGGGTCCCCCAATCTACGAGCAGTACTTC. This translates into CASSDGGPPIYEQYF.

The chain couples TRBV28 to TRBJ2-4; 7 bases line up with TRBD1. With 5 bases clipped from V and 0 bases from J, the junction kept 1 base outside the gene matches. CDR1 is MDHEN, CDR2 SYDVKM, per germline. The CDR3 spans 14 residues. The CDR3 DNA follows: TGTGCCAGCAGTAGGACAGGAGCCAAAAACATTCAGTACTTC. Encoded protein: CASSRTGAKNIQYF.

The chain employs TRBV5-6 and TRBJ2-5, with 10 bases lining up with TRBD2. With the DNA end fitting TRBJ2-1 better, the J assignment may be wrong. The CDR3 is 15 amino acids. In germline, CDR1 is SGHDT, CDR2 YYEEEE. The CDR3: CASSSQREGLNEQFF. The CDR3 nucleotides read TGTGCCAGCAGCTCTCAGCGGGAGGGTCTCAATGAGCAGTTCTTC.

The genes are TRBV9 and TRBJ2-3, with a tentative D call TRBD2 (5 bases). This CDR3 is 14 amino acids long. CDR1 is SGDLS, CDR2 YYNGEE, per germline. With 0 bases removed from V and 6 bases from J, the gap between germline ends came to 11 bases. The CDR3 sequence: CASSVAEGGDTQYF. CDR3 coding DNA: TGTGCCAGCAGCGTAGCAGAGGGCGGGGATACGCAGTATTTT.

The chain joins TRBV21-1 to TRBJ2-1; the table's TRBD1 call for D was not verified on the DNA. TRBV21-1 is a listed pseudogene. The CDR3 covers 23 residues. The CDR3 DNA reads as TGTGCCAGCAGCAAAGCGACAAAACCTGGGGTAGGACCTCCAGGACAGGGGAACGATGAGCAGTTCTTC. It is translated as CASSKATKPGVGPPGQGNDEQFF.

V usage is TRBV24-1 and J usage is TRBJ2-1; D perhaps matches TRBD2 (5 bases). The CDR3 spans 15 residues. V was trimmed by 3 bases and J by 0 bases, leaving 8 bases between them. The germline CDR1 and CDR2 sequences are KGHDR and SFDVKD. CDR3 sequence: CATSDGRYSYNEQFF. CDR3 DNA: TGTGCCACCAGTGATGGGAGATACTCCTACAATGAGCAGTTCTTC.

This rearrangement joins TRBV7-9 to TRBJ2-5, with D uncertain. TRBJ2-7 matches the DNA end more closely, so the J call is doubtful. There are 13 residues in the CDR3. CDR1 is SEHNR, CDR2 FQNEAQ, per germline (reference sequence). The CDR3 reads CASSLDPPYEQYF. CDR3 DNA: TGTGCCAGCAGCTTAGACCCACCCTACGAGCAGTACTTC.

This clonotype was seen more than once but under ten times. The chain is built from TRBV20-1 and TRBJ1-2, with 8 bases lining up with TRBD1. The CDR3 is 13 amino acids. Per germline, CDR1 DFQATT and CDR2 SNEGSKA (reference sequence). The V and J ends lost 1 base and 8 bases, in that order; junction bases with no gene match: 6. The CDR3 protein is CSARGTGLEGYTF. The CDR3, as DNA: TGCAGTGCTAGAGGGACAGGGTTAGAAGGCTACACCTTC.

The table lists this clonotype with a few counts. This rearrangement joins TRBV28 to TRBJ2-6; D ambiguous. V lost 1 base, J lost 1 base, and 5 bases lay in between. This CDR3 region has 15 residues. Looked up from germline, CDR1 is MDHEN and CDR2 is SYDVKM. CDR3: CASSLFGSGANVLTF. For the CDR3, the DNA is TGTGCCAGCAGTTTATTCGGGTCTGGGGCCAACGTCCTGACTTTC.

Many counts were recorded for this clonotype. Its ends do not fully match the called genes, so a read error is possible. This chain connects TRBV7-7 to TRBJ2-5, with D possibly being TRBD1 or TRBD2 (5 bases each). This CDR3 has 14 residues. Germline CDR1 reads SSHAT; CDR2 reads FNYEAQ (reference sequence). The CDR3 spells CASSLVPGQETQYF. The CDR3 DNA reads TGTGCTAGCAGCTTAGTCCCGGGGCAGGAGACCCAGTACTTC.

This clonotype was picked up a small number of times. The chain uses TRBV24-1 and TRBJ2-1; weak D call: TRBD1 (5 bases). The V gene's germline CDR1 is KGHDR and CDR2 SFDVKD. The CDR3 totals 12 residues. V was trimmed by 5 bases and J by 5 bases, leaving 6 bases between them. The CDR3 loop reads CATSGQNNEQFF. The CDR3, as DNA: TGTGCCACCAGTGGACAGAACAATGAGCAGTTCTTC.

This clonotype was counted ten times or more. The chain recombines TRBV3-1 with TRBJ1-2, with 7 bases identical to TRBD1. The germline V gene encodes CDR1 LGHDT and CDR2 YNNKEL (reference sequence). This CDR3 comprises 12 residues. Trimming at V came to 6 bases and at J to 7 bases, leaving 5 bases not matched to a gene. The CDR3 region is CASSHRGSGYTF. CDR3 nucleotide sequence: TGTGCCAGCAGTCACAGGGGATCTGGCTACACCTTC.

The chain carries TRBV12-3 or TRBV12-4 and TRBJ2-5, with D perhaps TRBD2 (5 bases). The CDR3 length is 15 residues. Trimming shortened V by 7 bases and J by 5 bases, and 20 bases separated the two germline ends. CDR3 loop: CASTALGSYGETQYF. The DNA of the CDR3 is TGTGCCAGCACCGCTCTGGGGAGCTACGGGGAGACCCAGTACTTC.

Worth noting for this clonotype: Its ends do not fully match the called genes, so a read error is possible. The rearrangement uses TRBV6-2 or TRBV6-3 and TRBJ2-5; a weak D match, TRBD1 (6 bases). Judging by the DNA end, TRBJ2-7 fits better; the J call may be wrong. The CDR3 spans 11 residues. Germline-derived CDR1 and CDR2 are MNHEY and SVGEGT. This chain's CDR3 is CACSQGYEQYF. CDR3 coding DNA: TGTGCCTGCAGTCAGGGGTACGAGCAGTACTTC.

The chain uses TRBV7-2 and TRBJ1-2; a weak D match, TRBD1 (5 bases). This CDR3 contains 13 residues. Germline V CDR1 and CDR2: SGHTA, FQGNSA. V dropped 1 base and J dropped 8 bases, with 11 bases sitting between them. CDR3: CASSLEIGAGYTF. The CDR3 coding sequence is TGTGCCAGCAGCTTAGAGATAGGGGCCGGCTACACCTTC.

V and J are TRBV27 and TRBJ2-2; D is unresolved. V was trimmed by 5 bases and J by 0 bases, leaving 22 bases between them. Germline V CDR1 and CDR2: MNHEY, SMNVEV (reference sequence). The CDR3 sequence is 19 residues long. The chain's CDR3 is CASSPPLNRHSANTGELFF. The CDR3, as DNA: TGTGCCAGCAGTCCCCCCCTAAATCGACATTCAGCGAACACCGGGGAGCTGTTTTTT.

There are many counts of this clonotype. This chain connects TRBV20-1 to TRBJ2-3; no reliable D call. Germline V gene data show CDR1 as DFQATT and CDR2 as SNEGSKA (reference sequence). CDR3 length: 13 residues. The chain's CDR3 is CSEKGAPLDTQYF. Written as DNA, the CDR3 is TGCAGCGAGAAGGGCGCGCCGTTAGATACGCAGTATTTT.

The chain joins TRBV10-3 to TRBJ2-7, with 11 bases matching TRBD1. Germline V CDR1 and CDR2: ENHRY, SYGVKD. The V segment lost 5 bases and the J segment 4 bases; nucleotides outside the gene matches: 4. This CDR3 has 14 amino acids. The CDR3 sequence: CAISKGQGEYEQYF. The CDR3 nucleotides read TGTGCCATCAGTAAGGGACAGGGGGAGTACGAGCAGTACTTC.